This TCR beta chain emerged from a study of blood T cells in healthy people across ages. Donors ranged from 6 to 90 years old and were healthy Caucasians in Russia. There are a few counts of this clonotype. Its antigen is as yet unknown. Study-level findings and limits: TCR beta diversity correlated strongly with naive T cell percentage. TCR beta diversity, measured per million T cells, fell in a roughly linear way with age.

A second PCR, run for roughly 7 to 12 cycles, used a sample-barcoded 5' primer plus a J-beta primer mix. TCRdb fed the 5' RACE reads into MiXCR, producing one record per CDR3 protein. In the table there are some 700,000 distinct CDR3 sequences, about 20% of which are singletons. Trimming took off 5 bases at V and 4 bases at J, with 14 bases between the two ends. The CDR3 is 13 residues long. CDR1 DFQATT and CDR2 SNEGSKA come from the germline V gene (reference sequence). The sequenced sample was blood. The chain has TRBV20-1 and TRBJ1-2, with a weak D call TRBD1 (5 bases). The receptor's source is a man aged 65 to 85 in good health. The CDR3 protein is CSAPLRDGYGYTF. The CDR3, as DNA: TGCAGTGCTCCACTCCGGGACGGCTATGGCTACACCTTC.